This is a list of T cell receptor beta chains from one sample in a study of blood T cell repertoires in COVID-19. The data were produced by immunoSEQ multiplex PCR, yet TCRdb's version contains in-frame clones alone and is incomplete. The sample records about 260,000 clones, around 90% being singletons. Sequencing was done on a sample of PBMCs or T cells enriched from blood (not recorded which). Source of these receptors: a man between 50 and 59 years old who had been exposed to COVID-19. CDR3s include the opening cysteine and the closing phenylalanine or tryptophan. Fields, in order: clone size, J gene, V gene, D gene, CDR3 DNA, CDR3 protein. The D gene is left open where the match is weak. For some rows the clone size is stated as once, few or many, or as a class when expanded; others skip it.

NA TRBJ2-1 TRBV7-6 NA TGTGCCAGCGGGGGGTTGGCGAGAAGCTACAATGAGCAGTTCTTC CASGGLARSYNEQFF
NA TRBJ1-5 TRBV12-3/TRBV12-4 NA TGTGCCAGCAGTTTTGACAGGAGCCAGCCCCAGCATTTT CASSFDRSQPQHF
NA TRBJ1-2 TRBV6-5 NA TGTGCCAGCAGTTACTCCGGGGGGCGCAGGGGCTACACCTTC CASSYSGGRRGYTF
NA TRBJ1-1 TRBV6-5 TRBD1 TGTGCCAGCAGTTATCGGGCAGGGGGCACTGAAGCTTTCTTT CASSYRAGGTEAFF
once TRBJ1-3 TRBV18 NA TGTGCCAGCTCACCCCTAAACGGACACTCTGGAAACACCATATATTTT CASSPLNGHSGNTIYF
NA TRBJ1-4 TRBV19 NA TGTGCCAGTAGTATAGACGGGGAGGTGTACGAAAAACTGTTTTTT CASSIDGEVYEKLFF
NA TRBJ2-1 TRBV5-1 NA TGCGCCAGCAGCTTGGAAGCAGGGCAGCACAATGAGCAGTTCTTC CASSLEAGQHNEQFF
NA TRBJ1-1 TRBV28 TRBD1 TGTGCCAGCAGTATAGACAGGGTGGTAGAAGCTTTCTTT CASSIDRVVEAFF
NA TRBJ1-2 TRBV4-1 NA TGCGCCAGCAGCCAAGATGGACAGAACTATGGCTACACCTTC CASSQDGQNYGYTF
NA TRBJ2-5 TRBV12-3/TRBV12-4 NA TGTGCCAGCAGCCTCCAAGAGACCCAGTACTTC CASSLQETQYF
NA TRBJ2-2 TRBV27 NA TGTGCCAGCAGTTTACAGGGGCTAATGACCGGGGAGCTGTTTTTT CASSLQGLMTGELFF
NA TRBJ1-2 TRBV2 TRBD1 TGTGCCAGCCTCGCGTCAGGGGGTGGCTACACCTTC CASLASGGGYTF
NA TRBJ2-7 TRBV24-1 NA TGTGCCACCTCAGACAAGACGGCGATACGGCAGTACTTC CATSDKTAIRQYF
NA TRBJ1-1 TRBV2 NA TGTGCCAGCAGTTCCCAGGGGTCCACTGAAGCTTTCTTT CASSSQGSTEAFF
NA TRBJ1-2 TRBV30 NA TGTGCCTGGAGTCGGGATAACTATGGCTACACCTTC CAWSRDNYGYTF
NA TRBJ1-5 TRBV7-2 NA TGTGCCAGCAGCTTAATCGTGGGGGCAAGGCAGCCCCAGCATTTT CASSLIVGARQPQHF
NA TRBJ1-4 TRBV5-1 NA TGCGCCAGCAGCCGCAATCCGACAGACACTAATGAAAAACTGTTTTTT CASSRNPTDTNEKLFF
NA TRBJ1-2 TRBV11-2 NA TGTGCCAGCGGTCCCTCGGTCGGCTATGGCTACACCTTC CASGPSVGYGYTF
NA TRBJ2-5 TRBV28 NA TGTGCCAGCAGTTTACGCGGCTTAGAGACCCAGTACTTC CASSLRGLETQYF
NA TRBJ1-6 TRBV5-1 NA TGCGCCAGCAGCTTGGCCGGGGTGGGGTTTCGGGAAAATTCACCCCTCCACTTT CASSLAGVGFRENSPLHF
NA TRBJ2-7 TRBV5-4 NA TGTGCCAGCAGCTTCCAGGGATACGAGCAGTACTTC CASSFQGYEQYF
NA TRBJ2-5 TRBV27 TRBD2 TGTGCCAGCAGTTTATTGGGAGGGCAAGAGACCCAGTACTTC CASSLLGGQETQYF
NA TRBJ2-7 TRBV5-1 NA TGCGCCAGCAGCTTGTTTCGCAGGACAGAGGACGAGCAGTACTTC CASSLFRRTEDEQYF
NA TRBJ2-1 TRBV13 TRBD2 TGTGCCAGCAGCCCCGACCCTAGCGGGACCTACAATGAGCAGTTCTTC CASSPDPSGTYNEQFF
NA TRBJ2-6 TRBV7-8 NA TGTGCCAGCAGCTTAATACAGAGCTCTGGGGCCAACGTCCTGACTTTC CASSLIQSSGANVLTF
NA TRBJ2-7 TRBV3-1/TRBV3-2 NA TGTGCCAGCAGCCAACGAGGTGGGGGCGGCGAGCAGTACTTC CASSQRGGGGEQYF
NA TRBJ2-5 TRBV11-2 TRBD1 TGTGCCAGCAGCTTAACTACAGGGGCGGAGACCCAGTACTTC CASSLTTGAETQYF
once TRBJ2-7 TRBV24-1 NA TGTGCCACCAGTGATCCCAGGGGGGAAGGAATCTACGAGCAGTACTTC CATSDPRGEGIYEQYF
once TRBJ2-7 TRBV6-5 TRBD1 TGTGCCAGCAGTTTCATAGGGGGCATCTACGAGCAGTACTTC CASSFIGGIYEQYF
NA TRBJ1-1 TRBV5-1 TRBD1 TGCGCCAGCAGCGGAGACAGGGGGCGAACTGAAGCTTTCTTT CASSGDRGRTEAFF
NA TRBJ2-5 TRBV13 NA TGTGCCAGCAGCTTAAAGACCTTTAGCATCCAAGAGACCCAGTACTTC CASSLKTFSIQETQYF
few TRBJ1-1 TRBV29-1 NA TGCAGCGCCGGACAGTCCCTCACTGAAGCTTTCTTT CSAGQSLTEAFF
NA TRBJ2-1 TRBV5-1 TRBD2 TGCGCCAGCAGCTTGGTAGCGGGGGAGGGTGAGCAGTTCTTC CASSLVAGEGEQFF
NA TRBJ1-2 TRBV19 TRBD1 TGTGCCAGTAGTATCACCCTTGGGACAGGGGGCGTTCGTGGCTACACCTTC CASSITLGTGGVRGYTF
NA TRBJ2-3 TRBV28 TRBD2 TGTGCCAGCAGTGGGAGCGGGGGCACAGATACGCAGTATTTT CASSGSGGTDTQYF
NA TRBJ2-2 TRBV14 TRBD1 TGTGCCAGCAGCCTAGGGAGGACAGGGGTTCCTCCCGGGGAGCTGTTTTTT CASSLGRTGVPPGELFF
NA TRBJ1-2 TRBV28 NA TGTGCCAGCAGTCTCACGGTCAACAACTATGGCTACACCTTC CASSLTVNNYGYTF
NA TRBJ2-1 TRBV5-4 TRBD2 TGTGCCAGCAGCTCCCCGACTAGCGGCAATGAGCAGTTCTTC CASSSPTSGNEQFF
NA TRBJ2-3 TRBV7-2 TRBD2 TGTGCCAGCAGCTTTAGACTAGCGGGAGGGATGACAGATACGCAGTATTTT CASSFRLAGGMTDTQYF
NA TRBJ2-7 TRBV12-3/TRBV12-4 NA TGTGCCAGCGGAGCCCTTCCGTTGGGCGAGCAGTACTTC CASGALPLGEQYF
NA TRBJ2-4 TRBV27 NA TGTGCCAGCAAACCGGGCGGGCTAAAAAACATTCAGTACTTC CASKPGGLKNIQYF
NA TRBJ1-5 TRBV27 NA TGTGCCAGCAGTTTAGACCCCGGGGGGAGCAATCAGCCCCAGCATTTT CASSLDPGGSNQPQHF
NA TRBJ1-2 TRBV10-3 NA TGTGCCATCAGTGCAGGGGCGCAAGGCTACACCTTC CAISAGAQGYTF